The 6 T cell receptor beta chains given below trace back to one sample, sequenced in a study of blood T cell repertoires in COVID-19. The repertoire was sequenced with immunoSEQ multiplex PCR; TCRdb's copy has only in-frame clones and lacks some. The table lists about 160,000 clones, 70% to 80% of them singletons. Sequenced input: peripheral blood. The receptors derive from a woman aged 55-75 years with COVID-19, enrolled during active disease.

The chain links TRBV9 to TRBJ2-2; no clear D gene. CDR3 length equals 17 residues. Germline V gene lookup returns CDR1 SGDLS and CDR2 YYNGEE. The V and J ends lost 0 bases and 4 bases respectively, with 16 bases between them. CDR3 bases: TGTGCCAGCAGCGTAGGAGGTGGAGCCGCGATCACCGGGGAGCTGTTTTTT. Its protein product is CASSVGGGAAITGELFF.

The chain joins TRBV6-5 to TRBJ1-4, with D unresolved. V lost 0 bases, J lost 0 bases, and 5 bases lay in between. Germline V gives CDR1 MNHEY, CDR2 SVGAGI. This CDR3 has 15 residues. CDR3 DNA sequence: TGTGCCAGCAGTTACTCTAGTGCAACTAATGAAAAACTGTTTTTT. It is translated as CASSYSSATNEKLFF.

This clone was counted a single time. The V and J genes are TRBV3-1 (or the pseudogene TRBV3-2) and TRBJ2-3; 12 nucleotides agree with TRBD2. There are 17 residues in the CDR3. V shed 3 bases, J shed 4 bases, and the junction held 8 bases outside the gene matches. Germline V gives CDR1 LGHDT, CDR2 YNNKEL (reference sequence). CDR3 nucleotides: TGTGCCAGCAGCCACCTAGCGGGGGGGTATTTAGCAGATACGCAGTATTTT. Its protein product is CASSHLAGGYLADTQYF.

The V gene is TRBV18, the J gene TRBJ2-1, with TRBD2 matching 8 bases. Trimming at V came to 5 bases and at J to 6 bases, leaving 9 bases not matched to a gene. This CDR3 has 15 residues. Germline V gene data show CDR1 as KGHSH and CDR2 as LQKENI. CDR3 DNA: TGTGCCAGCTCATCGCGACTAGCGACGGGCAATGAGCAGTTCTTC. Translation: CASSSRLATGNEQFF.

The rearrangement links TRBV4-3 to TRBJ2-7; 8 bases are a match to TRBD2. Germline CDR1 reads LGHNA; CDR2 reads YSLEER. This CDR3 contains 16 residues. V lost 2 bases and J lost 3; bases outside the gene matches: 9. The CDR3 protein is CASSQISGTTHYEQYF. In nucleotides, the CDR3 is TGCGCCAGCAGCCAAATTAGCGGGACCACGCACTACGAGCAGTACTTC.

This rearrangement joins TRBV7-8 to TRBJ2-3; 7 nucleotides line up with TRBD2. Germline loops: CDR1 SGHVS, CDR2 FQNEAQ. The V gene end was trimmed by 3 bases and the J gene end by 4 bases; junction bases not matched to a gene: 10. The CDR3 sequence is 16 residues long. The CDR3 reads CASSFARGVGADTQYF. DNA for the CDR3: TGTGCCAGCAGCTTCGCCCGGGGGGTTGGCGCAGATACGCAGTATTTT.